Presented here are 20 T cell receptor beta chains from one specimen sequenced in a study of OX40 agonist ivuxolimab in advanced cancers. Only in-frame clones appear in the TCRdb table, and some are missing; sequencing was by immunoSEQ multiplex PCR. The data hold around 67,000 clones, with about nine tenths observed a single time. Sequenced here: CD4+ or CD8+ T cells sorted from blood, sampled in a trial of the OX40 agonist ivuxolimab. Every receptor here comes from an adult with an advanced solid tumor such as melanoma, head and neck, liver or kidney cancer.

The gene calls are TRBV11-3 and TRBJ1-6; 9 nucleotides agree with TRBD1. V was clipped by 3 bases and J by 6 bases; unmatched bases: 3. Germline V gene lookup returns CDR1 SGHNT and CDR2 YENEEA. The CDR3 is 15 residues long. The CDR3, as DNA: TGTGCCAGCAGCTTCCAGACAGGGGGTAATTCACCCCTCCACTTT. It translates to CASSFQTGGNSPLHF.

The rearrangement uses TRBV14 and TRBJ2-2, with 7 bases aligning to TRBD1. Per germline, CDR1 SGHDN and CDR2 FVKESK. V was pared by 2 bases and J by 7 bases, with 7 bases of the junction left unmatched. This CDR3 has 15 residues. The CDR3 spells CASSQFGTVGGELFF. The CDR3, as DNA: TGTGCCAGCAGCCAATTCGGGACAGTTGGCGGGGAGCTGTTTTTT.

CDR3 residues: CASSEEPTWGSQYF. CDR3 nucleotide sequence: TGTGCCAGCAGCGAGGAGCCCACCTGGGGGTCCCAGTACTTC. The chain employs TRBV7-2 and TRBJ2-5, with D perhaps given as TRBD1 or TRBD2 (5 bases each). Trimming removed 5 bases from V and 9 bases from J, with 19 bases in between. This CDR3 contains 14 residues. CDR1 is SGHTA and CDR2 is FQGNSA in the germline V gene.

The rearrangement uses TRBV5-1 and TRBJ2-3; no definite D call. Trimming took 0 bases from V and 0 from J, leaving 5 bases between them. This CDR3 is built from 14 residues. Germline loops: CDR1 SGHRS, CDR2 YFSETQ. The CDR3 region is CASSLDSSTDTQYF. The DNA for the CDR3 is TGCGCCAGCAGCTTGGATTCTAGCACAGATACGCAGTATTTT.

Here the CDR3 reads CASSQERGLSGNTIYF. CDR3 DNA sequence: TGCGCCAGCAGCCAAGAGAGGGGGCTCTCTGGAAACACCATATATTTT. The chain uses TRBV4-3 and TRBJ1-3; 7 bases align to TRBD1. CDR1 and CDR2 (germline): LGHNA, YSLEER. Germline trimming cut 0 bases from V and 0 bases from J; bases unmatched to any gene: 2. The CDR3 runs to 16 residues.

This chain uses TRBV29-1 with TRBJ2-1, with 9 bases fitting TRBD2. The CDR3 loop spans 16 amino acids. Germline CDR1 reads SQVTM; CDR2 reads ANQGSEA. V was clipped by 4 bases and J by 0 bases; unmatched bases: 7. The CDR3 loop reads CSVVVLAGASYNEQFF. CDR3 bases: TGCAGCGTTGTAGTGTTAGCGGGAGCCTCCTACAATGAGCAGTTCTTC.

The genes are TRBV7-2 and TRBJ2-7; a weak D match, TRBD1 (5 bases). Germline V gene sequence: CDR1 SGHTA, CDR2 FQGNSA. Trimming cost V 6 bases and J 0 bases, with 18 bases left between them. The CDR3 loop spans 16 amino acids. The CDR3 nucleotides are TGTGCCAGCAGTTACAAGGGGTACGCATTCTCCTACGAGCAGTACTTC. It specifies CASSYKGYAFSYEQYF. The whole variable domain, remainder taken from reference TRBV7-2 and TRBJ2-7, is GAGVSQSPSNKVTEKGKDVELRCDPISGHTALYWYRQSLGQGLEFLIYFQGNSAPDKSGLPSDRFSAERTGGSVSTLTIQRTQQEDSAVYLCASSYKGYAFSYEQYFGPGTRLTVT.

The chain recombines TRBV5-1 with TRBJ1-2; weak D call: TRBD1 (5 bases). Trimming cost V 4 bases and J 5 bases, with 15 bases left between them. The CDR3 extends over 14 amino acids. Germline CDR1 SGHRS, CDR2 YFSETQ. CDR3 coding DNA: TGCGCCAGCAGCCCAACTGCAGGGCAGTATGGCTACACCTTC. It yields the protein CASSPTAGQYGYTF.

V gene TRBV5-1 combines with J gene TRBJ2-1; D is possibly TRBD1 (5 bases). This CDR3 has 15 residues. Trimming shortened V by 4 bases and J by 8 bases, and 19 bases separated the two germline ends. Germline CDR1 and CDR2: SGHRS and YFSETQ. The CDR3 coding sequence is TGCGCCAGCAGCCCACAGGCGAGGCCCCCTGATGAGCAGTTCTTC. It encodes CASSPQARPPDEQFF.

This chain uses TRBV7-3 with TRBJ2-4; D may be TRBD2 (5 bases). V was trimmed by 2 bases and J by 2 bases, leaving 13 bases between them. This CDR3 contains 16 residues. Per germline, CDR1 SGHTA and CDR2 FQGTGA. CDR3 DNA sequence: TGTGCCAGCAGCTTATTCGGGGTAGATTCCAAAAACATTCAGTACTTC. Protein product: CASSLFGVDSKNIQYF.

The CDR3 reads CASTLSFGGGTIQYF. CDR3 in DNA: TGTGCCAGCACCCTATCCTTCGGGGGAGGGACCATTCAGTACTTC. V and J are TRBV6-1 and TRBJ2-4; 7 nucleotides match TRBD2. Germline values: CDR1 MNHNS, CDR2 SASEGT. CDR3 length: 15 amino acids. With V trimmed by 7 bases and J by 9 bases, 15 bases remained unmatched.

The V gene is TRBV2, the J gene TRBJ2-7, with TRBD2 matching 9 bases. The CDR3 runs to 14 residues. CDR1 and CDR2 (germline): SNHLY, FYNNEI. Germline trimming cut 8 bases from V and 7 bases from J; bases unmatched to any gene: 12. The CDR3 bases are TGTGCCAGCTGTATCGGCGGGAGGGAGGGGGAGCAGTACTTC. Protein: CASCIGGREGEQYF.

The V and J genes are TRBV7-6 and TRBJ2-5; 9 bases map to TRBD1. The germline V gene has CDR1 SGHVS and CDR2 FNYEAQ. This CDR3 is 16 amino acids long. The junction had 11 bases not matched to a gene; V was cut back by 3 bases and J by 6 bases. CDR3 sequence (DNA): TGTGCCAGCAGCTTGGGACAGGGTGACCCAAGGAAGACCCAGTACTTC. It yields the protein CASSLGQGDPRKTQYF.

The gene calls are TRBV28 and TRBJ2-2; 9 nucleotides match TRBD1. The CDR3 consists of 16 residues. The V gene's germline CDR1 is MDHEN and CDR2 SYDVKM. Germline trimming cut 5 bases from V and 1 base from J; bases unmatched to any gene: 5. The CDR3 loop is CASSIQGARNTGELFF. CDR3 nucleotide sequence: TGTGCCAGCAGTATACAGGGGGCGCGGAACACCGGGGAGCTGTTTTTT.

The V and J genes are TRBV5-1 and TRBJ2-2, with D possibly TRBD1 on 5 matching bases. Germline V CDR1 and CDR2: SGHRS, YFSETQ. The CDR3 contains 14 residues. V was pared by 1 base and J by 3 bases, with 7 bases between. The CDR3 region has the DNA TGCGCCAGCAGCTTGCAGGGTTACACCGGGGAGCTGTTTTTT. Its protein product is CASSLQGYTGELFF.

This CDR3 is CSAREGLEQYF. CDR3 in DNA: TGCAGTGCTAGAGAGGGTTTAGAGCAGTACTTC. The V gene is TRBV20-1, the J gene TRBJ2-7; D unresolved. V gave up 0 bases and J gave up 7 bases, with 7 bases separating them. The CDR3 runs 11 residues. Looked up from germline, CDR1 is DFQATT and CDR2 is SNEGSKA (reference sequence).

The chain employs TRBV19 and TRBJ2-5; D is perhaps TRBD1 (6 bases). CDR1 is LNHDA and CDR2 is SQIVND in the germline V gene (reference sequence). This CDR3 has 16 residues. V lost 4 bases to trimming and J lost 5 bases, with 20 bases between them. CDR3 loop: CASSTWGQGSEETQYF. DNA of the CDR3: TGTGCCAGTAGTACATGGGGGCAGGGTTCAGAGGAGACCCAGTACTTC.

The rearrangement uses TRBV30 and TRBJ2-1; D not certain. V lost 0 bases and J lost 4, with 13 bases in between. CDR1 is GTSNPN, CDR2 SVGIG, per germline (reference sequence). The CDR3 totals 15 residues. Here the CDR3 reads CAWSVRTIGYNEQFF. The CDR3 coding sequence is TGTGCCTGGAGTGTACGAACTATCGGTTACAATGAGCAGTTCTTC.

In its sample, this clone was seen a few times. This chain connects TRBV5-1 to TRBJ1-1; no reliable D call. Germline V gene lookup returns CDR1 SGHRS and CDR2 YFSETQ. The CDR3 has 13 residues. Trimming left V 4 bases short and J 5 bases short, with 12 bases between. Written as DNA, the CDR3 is TGCGCCAGCAGCCAGTTGCTGGGAACTGAAGCTTTCTTT. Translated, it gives CASSQLLGTEAFF.

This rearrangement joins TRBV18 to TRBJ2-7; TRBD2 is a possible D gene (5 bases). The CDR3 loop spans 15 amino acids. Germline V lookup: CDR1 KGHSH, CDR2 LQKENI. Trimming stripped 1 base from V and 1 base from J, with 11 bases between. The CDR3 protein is CASSPLPAGSYEQYF. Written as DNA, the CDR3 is TGTGCCAGCTCACCACTCCCGGCGGGTTCCTACGAGCAGTACTTC.